These T cell receptor beta chains were read from a single sample in a study of blood T cell repertoires in COVID-19. Profiling relied on immunoSEQ multiplex PCR, and the TCRdb table lists in-frame clones only, not all of them. Found here are roughly 120,000 clones, roughly 80% of them singletons; the top ten hold approximately 15%. Sequencing input: peripheral blood. Receptors were obtained from a woman in her fifties or sixties with acute or convalescent COVID-19. CDR3s include the opening cysteine and the closing phenylalanine or tryptophan. The D gene is left open where the match is weak.

TRBV18	TRBJ2-1	TRBD1	CANGGQGADNEQFF
TRBV28	TRBJ1-1	.	CASSPAGSMRENTEAFF
TRBV5-4	TRBJ2-7	.	CASRDGGYEQYF
TRBV7-9	TRBJ2-2	.	CASSSLDAGELFF
TRBV25-1	TRBJ1-2	.	CASTGGWNYGYTF
TRBV20-1	TRBJ1-2	.	CSASSGQDGYYGYTF
TRBV7-3	TRBJ2-5	TRBD2	CASSSGGAGSETQYF
TRBV5-4	TRBJ1-3	TRBD1	CASSTGQAGNTIYF
TRBV5-6	TRBJ1-1	TRBD1	CASSFGTGKGTEAFF
TRBV5-1	TRBJ2-3	.	CASYRDLADTQYF
TRBV3-1/TRBV3-2	TRBJ1-2	.	CASSQDTRGGGYTF
TRBV4-1	TRBJ1-4	.	CASRYLRGTNEKLFF
TRBV28	TRBJ1-1	.	CASSFGGNTEAFF
TRBV2	TRBJ2-7	.	CASSEGQLDEQYF
TRBV4-1	TRBJ1-3	.	CASSQVGAAGNTIYF
TRBV7-9	TRBJ2-3	.	CASSRADTQYF